Following are 24 T cell receptor beta chains from one sample sequenced in a study of T cells in women clearing cervical HPV infection. Here immunoSEQ multiplex PCR was the method, and the copy in TCRdb shows in-frame clones only, minus some. Recorded here are some 46,000 clones; the top ten clones represent roughly 36%. Sequencing was carried out using blood buffy coat. These receptors were obtained from a woman aged 18-70 years with a cervical HPV16 infection that either progressed to CIN3+ or cleared (not recorded which).

CDR3 DNA, as far as it was read: TGTGCCAGCAGTGGCGACAGCCTCCAAGAGACC. Residues: CASSGDSLQET. From start to end, the CDR3 is CASSGDSLQETQYF. The rearrangement links TRBV2 to TRBJ2-5; possible D gene TRBD1, 5 bases. The read ends 3 residues shy of where the CDR3 ends; the end is completed using the germline J gene. Germline CDR1 SNHLY, CDR2 FYNNEI. The CDR3 is 14 amino acids. V gave up 4 bases and J gave up 1 base, with 10 bases separating them.

On this clone itself: The read gets to within 3 residues of the CDR3 end, and the germline J gene fills in the rest. V usage is TRBV6-1 and J usage is TRBJ1-4, with a possible D match to TRBD1 (5 bases). Germline-derived CDR1 and CDR2 are MNHNS and SASEGT. The CDR3 has 16 amino acids. The CDR3 loop reads CASSDPPGSGNSPLFF. Incomplete CDR3 DNA: TGTGCCAGCAGTGATCCTCCGGGATCAGGGAATTCACCA.

Concerning this clone itself: The sequenced fragment ends 3 residues before the CDR3 boundary, so the rest is inferred from the germline J gene. The rearrangement uses TRBV6-2 or TRBV6-3 and TRBJ2-1; tentatively, D is TRBD2 (5 bases). This CDR3 contains 13 residues. CDR1 and CDR2 from the germline V gene are MNHEY and SVGEGT. V was clipped by 5 bases and J by 1 base, with 6 bases between them. The sequenced CDR3 bases are TGTGCCAGCAGTGGACTTTCCTACAATGAG. Residues: CASSGLSYNE. The complete CDR3 reads CASSGLSYNEQFF.

On this clone itself: The sequence runs out 3 residues before the end of the CDR3; the remainder is reconstructed from the germline J gene. This rearrangement joins TRBV19 to TRBJ2-2; perhaps D is TRBD1 or TRBD2 (5 bases each). V was clipped by 7 bases and J by 4 bases, with 16 bases between them. Germline assignment: CDR1 LNHDA and CDR2 SQIVND (reference sequence). The CDR3 runs 15 residues. CDR3: CASTPEGLGTGELFF. The CDR3 DNA, read in part, is TGTGCCAGTACCCCAGAGGGGTTGGGCACCGGGGAG.

Regarding this clone: The read halts 3 residues ahead of the CDR3 end, with the missing end drawn from the germline J gene. This chain uses TRBV10-3 with TRBJ1-4; D is undetermined. Germline CDR1 and CDR2: ENHRY and SYGVKD. Trimming took off 3 bases at V and 8 bases at J, with 10 bases between the two ends. The CDR3 consists of 13 residues. CDR3 bases read: TGTGCCATCAGTGACCCTCGCGGGGAAAAA. Amino acid sequence: CAISDPRGEK. From start to end, the CDR3 is CAISDPRGEKLFF.

Points on this clone: A read error may account for a junction end that differs from germline. The CDR3 goes on 3 residues after the read ends, and that part is filled in from the germline J gene. This sample also contains other DNA sequences that code for the same CDR3. The V gene is TRBV30, the J gene TRBJ1-3; D perhaps matches TRBD1 (6 bases). There are 16 residues in the CDR3. Germline V gives CDR1 GTSNPN, CDR2 SVGIG (reference sequence). CDR3 amino acids: CAWSVTGILTGNTIYF. The sequenced CDR3 bases are TGTGCCTGGAGCGTAACAGGGATTCTCACTGGAAACACA.

Remarks on this clone: Sequencing ends 3 residues short of the CDR3 end; the germline J gene provides the rest. Other DNA variants within this sample encode the same CDR3. The chain combines TRBV7-9 with TRBJ2-5, with TRBD2 matching 12 bases. V was clipped by 2 bases and J by 5 bases; unmatched bases: 3. Per the germline V gene, CDR1 is SEHNR and CDR2 is FQNEAQ (reference sequence). The length of the CDR3 is 15 residues. This CDR3 reads CASSLRLAGVETQYF. Partial CDR3 DNA: TGTGCCAGCAGCTTAAGACTAGCGGGAGTTGAGACC. Drawing the rest from reference TRBV7-9 and TRBJ2-5, the complete variable domain is DTGVSQNPRHKITKRGQNVTFRCDPISEHNRLYWYRQTLGQGPEFLTYFQNEAQLEKSRLLSDRFSAERPKGSFSTLEIQRTEQGDSAMYLCASSLRLAGVETQYFGPGTRLLVL.

As to this clone: The CDR3 end falls 3 residues outside the read, so it is completed with the germline J gene. This rearrangement joins TRBV19 to TRBJ2-4, with no clear D. Germline V gene data show CDR1 as LNHDA and CDR2 as SQIVND (reference sequence). This CDR3 is 15 amino acids long. Trimming stripped 3 bases from V and 0 bases from J, with 9 bases between. The CDR3: CASSMANLAKNIQYF. The part of the CDR3 DNA that was read is TGTGCCAGTAGTATGGCCAATCTAGCCAAAAACATT.

Worth noting for this clone: The CDR3 goes on 3 residues after the read ends, and that part is filled in from the germline J gene. This sequence joins TRBV20-1 and TRBJ2-3; perhaps TRBD1 as D (5 bases). The CDR3 length is 18 residues. Germline CDR1 is DFQATT and CDR2 is SNEGSKA (reference sequence). V was clipped by 2 bases and J by 2 bases, with 23 bases between them. The CDR3 sequence: CSARQVLGRTKNTDTQYF. The covered CDR3 bases are TGCAGTGCTAGACAAGTATTGGGGCGAACTAAAAACACAGATACG.

Worth noting for this clone: Read sequence stops 3 residues before the CDR3 end, and the germline J gene provides the missing end. This rearrangement joins TRBV29-1 to TRBJ2-1; 11 nucleotides align to TRBD2. The CDR3 has 15 residues. Looked up from germline, CDR1 is SQVTM and CDR2 is ANQGSEA. Unmatched junction bases numbered 5, after V lost 3 bases and J lost 4 bases. CDR3 sequence: CSVELLAGVYNEQFF. CDR3 bases read: TGCAGCGTTGAGCTACTAGCGGGAGTATACAATGAG.

As for this clone: The read stops 3 residues short of the end of the CDR3; the missing end is completed from the germline J gene. V and J are TRBV29-1 and TRBJ2-7; TRBD1 matches at 8 bases. The CDR3 is 13 amino acids. Germline trimming cut 3 bases from V and 2 bases from J; bases unmatched to any gene: 3. Germline-derived CDR1 and CDR2 are SQVTM and ANQGSEA. The CDR3 bases that were read are TGCAGCGTTGAGGGGACAGGAGCCTACGAG. Translating it yields CSVEGTGAYE. The entire CDR3 reads CSVEGTGAYEQYF.

On this clone: The CDR3 is cut off 3 residues early in the read; its end comes from the germline J gene. V is TRBV6-2 or TRBV6-3 and J is TRBJ1-2; the match to TRBD1 covers 8 bases. The V gene end was trimmed by 4 bases and the J gene end by 0 bases; junction bases not matched to a gene: 4. The CDR3 sequence is 15 residues long. CDR1 is MNHEY, CDR2 SVGEGT, per germline. The CDR3 loop reads CASSSGGLANYGYTF. The CDR3 bases that were read are TGTGCCAGCAGTTCAGGGGGCCTTGCTAACTATGGC.

To note about this clone: The read ends 3 residues before the CDR3 terminus; that terminus is restored from the germline J gene. The chain combines TRBV18 with TRBJ2-1; a weak D match, TRBD2 (6 bases). The CDR3 is 15 residues long. Per the germline V gene, CDR1 is KGHSH and CDR2 is LQKENI. Trimming cost V 4 bases and J 0 bases, with 10 bases left between them. CDR3 bases read: TGTGCCAGCTCACGGGACTTCGGCTCCTACAATGAG. This codes for CASSRDFGSYNE. The CDR3 reads in full as CASSRDFGSYNEQFF.

As regards this clone: Sequencing ends 3 residues short of the CDR3 end; the germline J gene provides the rest. The chain employs TRBV5-6 and TRBJ1-6; maybe TRBD1 (5 bases). The CDR3 sequence is 15 residues long. The V end lost 4 bases, the J end lost 5 bases, and 13 bases lay between the germline ends. Looked up from germline, CDR1 is SGHDT and CDR2 is YYEEEE. This CDR3 is CASSSLREDNSPLHF. The covered CDR3 bases are TGTGCCAGCAGCAGCCTCAGGGAGGATAATTCACCC.

Turning to this clone: The read ends 3 residues before the CDR3 terminus; that terminus is restored from the germline J gene. The chain couples TRBV18 to TRBJ1-2; a possible D gene is TRBD1 (5 bases). CDR1 is KGHSH and CDR2 is LQKENI in the germline V gene. V lost 6 bases and J 5 bases, leaving 22 bases between the germline ends. This CDR3 contains 16 residues. CDR3 DNA (partial): TGTGCCAGCTCGACCGGGACTGGACCTTCTTCTTATGGC. Encoded protein: CASSTGTGPSSYG. The entire CDR3 protein is CASSTGTGPSSYGYTF.

The CDR3 bases that were read are TGTGCCAGTAGTGAGACAGGTGCTGGGGCCAACGTG. Translated: CASSETGAGANV. The complete CDR3 reads CASSETGAGANVLFF. The chain joins TRBV19 to TRBJ2-2; a possible D gene is TRBD1 (6 bases). The read ends 3 residues before the CDR3 terminus; that terminus is restored from the germline J gene. This CDR3 comprises 15 residues. CDR1 LNHDA and CDR2 SQIVND come from the germline V gene (reference sequence). Supplemented by reference TRBV19 and TRBJ2-2, the full variable domain reads DGGITQSPKYLFRKEGQNVTLSCEQNLNHDAMYWYRQDPGQGLRLIYYSQIVNDFQKGDIAEGYSVSREKKESFPLTVTSAQKNPTAFYLCASSETGAGANVLFFGEGSRLTVL.

As regards this clone: Read sequence stops 3 residues before the CDR3 end, and the germline J gene provides the missing end. The rearrangement uses TRBV7-2 and TRBJ2-7; 8 bases line up with TRBD2. Trimming removed 5 bases from V and 2 bases from J; junction bases left unmatched: 8. Germline loops: CDR1 SGHTA, CDR2 FQGNSA. CDR3 length equals 15 residues. The CDR3: CASSPWTSSTYEQYF. The CDR3 DNA, read in part, is TGTGCCAGCAGCCCTTGGACTAGCAGTACCTACGAG.

Points on this clone: Read data end 3 residues before the CDR3 end; the end is taken from the germline J gene. This sequence joins TRBV14 and TRBJ2-2, with 11 bases lining up with TRBD2. Germline V gives CDR1 SGHDN, CDR2 FVKESK. Losses at the gene ends were 8 bases for V and 6 bases for J; bases not matched to a gene: 8. This CDR3 spans 15 amino acids. The CDR3 loop is CASGLLAGGPGELFF. The covered CDR3 bases are TGTGCCAGCGGACTCCTAGCGGGGGGACCCGGGGAG.

Note on this clone: Read data end 3 residues before the CDR3 end; the end is taken from the germline J gene. The chain is built from TRBV18 and TRBJ2-3, with D perhaps assigned TRBD1 or TRBD2 (7 bases each). CDR1 and CDR2 (germline): KGHSH, LQKENI. The V end lost 0 bases, the J end lost 5 bases, and 18 bases lay between the germline ends. This CDR3 contains 17 residues. CDR3 sequence: CASSPPKGAGVEDTQYF. The part of the CDR3 DNA that was read is TGTGCCAGCTCACCACCTAAGGGGGCGGGAGTGGAAGATACG.

In the case of this clone: The read stops 3 residues short of the end of the CDR3; the missing end is completed from the germline J gene. The chain recombines TRBV30 with TRBJ1-2; no definite D call. The CDR3 contains 12 residues. The germline V gene encodes CDR1 GTSNPN and CDR2 SVGIG (reference sequence). V lost 2 bases, J lost 4 bases, and 8 bases lay in between. The CDR3 loop reads CAWSIERYGYTF. The CDR3 bases that were read are TGTGCCTGGAGTATAGAGCGCTATGGC.

A remark on this clone: The read terminates 3 residues ahead of where the CDR3 ends, so the germline J gene completes it. The gene calls are TRBV30 and TRBJ1-4; 8 bases fit TRBD1. Germline V gives CDR1 GTSNPN, CDR2 SVGIG (reference sequence). The CDR3 has 15 residues. The sequenced CDR3 bases are TGTGCCTGGGACAGGGGAGGGTCTGGGGCCAACGTA. Its translation is CAWDRGGSGANV. The whole CDR3 sequence reads CAWDRGGSGANVLFF. The whole variable domain, remainder taken from reference TRBV30 and TRBJ1-4, is SQTIHQWPATLVQPVGSPLSLECTVEGTSNPNLYWYRQAAGRGLQLLFYSVGIGQISSEVPQNLSASRPQDRQFILSSKKLLLSDSGFYLCAWDRGGSGANVLFFGSGTQLSVL.

Note on this clone: Read coverage stops 3 residues before the CDR3 terminus; the germline J gene supplies the remainder. The rearrangement joins TRBV19 to TRBJ2-4; D might be TRBD1 (5 bases). The CDR3 has 13 amino acids. Germline loops: CDR1 LNHDA, CDR2 SQIVND (reference sequence). CDR3 bases read: TGTGCCAGTAGTATAGGGGGCAGGTATGGT. It is translated as CASSIGGRYG. The whole CDR3 reads CASSIGGRYGQYF. Complete variable domain (other parts from reference TRBV19 and TRBJ2-4): DGGITQSPKYLFRKEGQNVTLSCEQNLNHDAMYWYRQDPGQGLRLIYYSQIVNDFQKGDIAEGYSVSREKKESFPLTVTSAQKNPTAFYLCASSIGGRYGQYFGAGTRLSVL.

As for this clone: The read falls 3 residues short of the CDR3 end, and the missing part is taken from the germline J gene. This chain connects TRBV7-8 to TRBJ1-3, with D maybe TRBD1 (5 bases). The V gene's germline CDR1 is SGHVS and CDR2 FQNEAQ. Trimming removed 2 bases at V and 0 bases at J, with 11 bases between. The CDR3 length is 16 residues. This CDR3 is CASSLSTEGSGNTIYF. CDR3 DNA, as far as it was read: TGTGCCAGCAGCTTATCGACAGAAGGCTCTGGAAACACC.

Points on this clone: The read ends 3 residues shy of where the CDR3 ends; the end is completed using the germline J gene. J is TRBJ2-3 and V is TRBV7-3; possible D gene TRBD2, 6 bases. Looked up from germline, CDR1 is SGHTA and CDR2 is FQGTGA. There are 15 residues in the CDR3. Deletions cut 3 bases from V and 1 base from J, with 11 bases between. The part of the CDR3 DNA that was read is TGTGCCAGCAGCTTTGCGGTAGCGGGCACAGATACG. This encodes CASSFAVAGTDT. The full CDR3 protein reads CASSFAVAGTDTQYF.